Listed here are 3 T cell receptor beta chains from one sample, sequenced in a study of identical twins. MiXCR, run by TCRdb on the 5' RACE reads, gives a single entry per CDR3 protein. The profile shows roughly 350,000 distinct CDR3 sequences, more than 9% of them singletons. These data also formed part of another study, on yellow fever vaccine responses in identical twins.

Input material: CD8+ T cells sorted from blood. These receptors all stem from a woman younger than 30 in good health.

The CDR3 bases are TGTGCCATCAGCACCCCCGACACCTCGGGTAATGAGCAGTTCTTC. Its protein product is CAISTPDTSGNEQFF. The J gene is TRBJ2-1, the V gene TRBV10-3; D is unresolved. The germline V gene has CDR1 ENHRY and CDR2 SYGVKD. The CDR3 is 15 amino acids. V lost 6 bases and J lost 7, with 19 bases in between.

V and J are TRBV20-1 and TRBJ2-7, with 7 bases lining up with TRBD2. From germline, CDR1 is DFQATT and CDR2 SNEGSKA (reference sequence). Germline trimming cut 6 bases from V and 0 bases from J; bases unmatched to any gene: 11. This CDR3 region has 15 residues. The CDR3 region is CSALDGASGSYEQYF. In nucleotides, the CDR3 is TGCAGTGCCCTGGATGGGGCTAGCGGCTCCTACGAGCAGTACTTC.

This chain links TRBV7-6 with TRBJ1-4; 8 nucleotides align to TRBD1. The CDR3 covers 14 residues. V shed 5 bases, J shed 8 bases, and the junction held 7 bases outside the gene matches. CDR1 is SGHVS, CDR2 FNYEAQ, per germline. Here the CDR3 reads CASSLDRGGEKLFF. The CDR3 DNA follows: TGTGCCAGCAGCCTTGACAGGGGTGGGGAAAAACTGTTTTTT.